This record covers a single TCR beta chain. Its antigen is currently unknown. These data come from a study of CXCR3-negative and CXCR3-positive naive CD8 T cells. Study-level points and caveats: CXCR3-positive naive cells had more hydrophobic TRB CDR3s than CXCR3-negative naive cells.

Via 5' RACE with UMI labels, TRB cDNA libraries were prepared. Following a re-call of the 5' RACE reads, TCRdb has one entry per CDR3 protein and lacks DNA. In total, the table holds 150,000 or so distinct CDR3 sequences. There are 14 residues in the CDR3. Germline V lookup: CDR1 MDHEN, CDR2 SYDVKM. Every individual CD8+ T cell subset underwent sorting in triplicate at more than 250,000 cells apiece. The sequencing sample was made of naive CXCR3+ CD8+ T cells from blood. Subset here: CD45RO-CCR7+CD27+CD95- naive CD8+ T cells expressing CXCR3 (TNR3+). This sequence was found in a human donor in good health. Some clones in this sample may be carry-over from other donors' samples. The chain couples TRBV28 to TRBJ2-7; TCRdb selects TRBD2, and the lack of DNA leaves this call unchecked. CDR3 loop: CASRQRGGFGEQYF. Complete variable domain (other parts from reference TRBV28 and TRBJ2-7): DVKVTQSSRYLVKRTGEKVFLECVQDMDHENMFWYRQDPGLGLRLIYFSYDVKMKEKGDIPEGYSVSREKKERFSLILESASTNQTSMYLCASRQRGGFGEQYFGPGTRLTVT.